The 5 T cell receptor beta chains in this list originate from one sample, sequenced in a study of OX40 agonist ivuxolimab in advanced cancers. TCRdb's copy holds only in-frame clones and misses some; the assay was immunoSEQ multiplex PCR. Seen here are about 94,000 clones, around 86% observed once, and the top ten hold 0.3% to 0.35%. This specimen consisted of CD4+ or CD8+ T cells sorted from blood, obtained in a trial of the OX40 agonist ivuxolimab. These receptors came from an adult with an advanced solid tumor such as melanoma, head and neck, liver or kidney cancer.

The rearrangement links TRBV6-1 to TRBJ2-7; 9 bases are shared with TRBD1. After removal of 4 bases from V and 4 bases from J, the junction contained 8 bases not matched to a gene. Per germline, CDR1 MNHNS and CDR2 SASEGT. This CDR3 comprises 15 residues. The CDR3 bases are TGTGCCAGCAGTGCCGCACAGGGGGCGATTTACGAGCAGTACTTC. Translation: CASSAAQGAIYEQYF.

The chain employs TRBV19 and TRBJ2-7; D is ambiguous. Germline-derived CDR1 and CDR2 are LNHDA and SQIVND (reference sequence). This CDR3 is 15 amino acids long. V was cut by 0 bases and J by 3 bases, with 12 bases left in between. CDR3 nucleotides: TGTGCCAGTAGTATAGATCAAGGGCTAGTCTACGAGCAGTACTTC. Its translation is CASSIDQGLVYEQYF.

This chain joins TRBV5-1 and TRBJ1-1; D possibly corresponds to TRBD1 (6 bases). The V gene's germline CDR1 is SGHRS and CDR2 YFSETQ. V was pared by 4 bases and J by 5 bases, with 12 bases between. The CDR3 length is 13 residues. This CDR3 reads CASSEGGRTEAFF. DNA of the CDR3: TGCGCCAGCAGCGAGGGGGGCAGGACTGAAGCTTTCTTT.

V usage is TRBV4-2 and J usage is TRBJ2-1; the match to TRBD2 covers 8 bases. CDR1 and CDR2 from the germline V gene are LGHNA and YNFKEQ. The length of the CDR3 is 17 residues. V dropped 1 base and J dropped 4; count of bases not matched to a gene: 9. The CDR3 reads CASSQGLVAGLYNEQFF. CDR3 nucleotides: TGTGCCAGCAGCCAAGGACTAGTAGCGGGGTTATACAATGAGCAGTTCTTC.

As DNA, the CDR3 is TGTGCCAGCAGCCAGCCGATTCCTGGGGCAGGGATGAGGACTGAAGCTTTCTTT. Its protein product is CASSQPIPGAGMRTEAFF. V and J are TRBV14 and TRBJ1-1; D is perhaps TRBD1 (5 bases). The CDR3 totals 18 residues. Trimming pared 3 bases from V and 5 bases from J, leaving 25 bases between. Germline CDR1 SGHDN, CDR2 FVKESK.